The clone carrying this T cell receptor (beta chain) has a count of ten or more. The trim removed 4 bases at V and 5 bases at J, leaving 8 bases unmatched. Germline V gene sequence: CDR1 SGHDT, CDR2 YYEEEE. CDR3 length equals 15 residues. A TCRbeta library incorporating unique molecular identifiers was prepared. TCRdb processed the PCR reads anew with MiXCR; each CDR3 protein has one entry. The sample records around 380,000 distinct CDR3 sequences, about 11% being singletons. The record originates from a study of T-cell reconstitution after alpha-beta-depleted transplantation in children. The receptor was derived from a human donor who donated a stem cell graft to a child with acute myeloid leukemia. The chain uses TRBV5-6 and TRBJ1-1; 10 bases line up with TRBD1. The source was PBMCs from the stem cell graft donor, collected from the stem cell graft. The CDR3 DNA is TGTGCCAGCAGCATCGGGACAGGGGTGGGGACTGAAGCTTTCTTT. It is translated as CASSIGTGVGTEAFF.